Listed here is a single TCR beta chain. Antigen unknown. Sequencing used immunoSEQ multiplex PCR; TCRdb keeps in-frame clones, though not all of them. The repertoire has about 31,000 clones, under 98% of them found once; the top ten carry roughly 6.2%. This record comes from a study of T cells in tuberculosis. Study-wide points: A GMM-specific repertoire classifier reached about 89% accuracy, AUROC 0.85 to 0.95.

The V end was cut by 6 bases, the J end by 1 base, with 11 bases between. The germline V gene encodes CDR1 LGHNA and CDR2 YNFKEQ. This CDR3 contains 14 residues. This clonotype originated in a donor aged 10-29 years with latent tuberculosis or without tuberculosis infection. The V and J genes are TRBV4-2 and TRBJ2-3; D is undetermined. The specimen sequenced was PBMCs. CDR3 DNA sequence: TGTGCCAGCAGACAACTTCTAGGCACAGATACGCAGTATTTT. This gives the protein CASRQLLGTDTQYF.